These 7 T cell receptor beta chains were sequenced from one sample in a study of blood T cell repertoires in COVID-19. Using immunoSEQ multiplex PCR, the repertoire was profiled, and TCRdb retains in-frame clones only, with some absent. The data contain about 47,000 clones, 89% of them singletons. Sequencing was performed on peripheral blood. The receptor set was obtained from a man older than 75 with active or convalescent COVID-19.

This sequence joins TRBV30 and TRBJ2-3, with TRBD1 matching 9 bases. Germline V CDR1 and CDR2: GTSNPN, SVGIG (reference sequence). The CDR3 has 15 amino acids. V dropped 2 bases and J dropped 3; count of bases not matched to a gene: 6. The CDR3 bases are TGTGCCTGGAGTTTCCGGGACAGGGTAACAGATACGCAGTATTTT. Protein sequence: CAWSFRDRVTDTQYF.

This clone was counted a few times. The J gene is TRBJ1-5, the V gene TRBV15; a weak D match, TRBD1 (5 bases). Trimming removed 0 bases from V and 5 bases from J, with 11 bases in between. This CDR3 is 15 amino acids long. The germline CDR1 and CDR2 sequences are LNHNV and YYDKDF (reference sequence). CDR3 residues: CATSRDWGGDQPQHF. The CDR3 DNA reads as TGTGCCACCAGCAGAGATTGGGGGGGGGATCAGCCCCAGCATTTT.

V and J are TRBV2 and TRBJ2-1; D ambiguous. Germline V gene lookup returns CDR1 SNHLY and CDR2 FYNNEI. This CDR3 comprises 13 residues. Between the trimmed V and J ends, which lost 9 bases and 0 bases, there was a span of 9 bases. CDR3 in amino acids: CASGGGSYNEQFF. Written as DNA, the CDR3 is TGTGCCAGTGGCGGCGGCTCCTACAATGAGCAGTTCTTC.

The CDR3: CASSLGFSLSYEQYF. CDR3 nucleotides: TGTGCCAGCAGCTTGGGGTTCAGTCTTTCCTACGAGCAGTACTTC. The V and J genes are TRBV5-4 and TRBJ2-7; D unresolved. The CDR3 runs 15 residues. Trimming cost V 0 bases and J 1 base, with 11 bases left between them. Germline loops: CDR1 SGHNT, CDR2 YYREEE (reference sequence). Variable domain in full (rest from reference TRBV5-4 and TRBJ2-7): ETGVTQSPTHLIKTRGQQVTLRCSSQSGHNTVSWYQQALGQGPQFIFQYYREEENGRGNFPPRFSGLQFPNYSSELNVNALELDDSALYLCASSLGFSLSYEQYFGPGTRLTVT.

This clone has just one count. The rearrangement joins TRBV7-6 to TRBJ1-1; D is perhaps TRBD1 (5 bases). This CDR3 has 15 residues. Germline V lookup: CDR1 SGHVS, CDR2 FNYEAQ. Trimming cost V 4 bases and J 4 bases, with 16 bases left between them. The CDR3 sequence: CASSSALQGPTEAFF. Here the CDR3 DNA reads TGTGCCAGCAGCTCCGCTCTGCAGGGCCCCACTGAAGCTTTCTTT. Using reference TRBV7-6 and TRBJ1-1 for the parts outside the CDR3, the full variable domain is GAGVSQSPRYKVTKRGQDVALRCDPISGHVSLYWYRQALGQGPEFLTYFNYEAQQDKSGLPNDRFSAERPEGSISTLTIQRTEQRDSAMYRCASSSALQGPTEAFFGQGTRLTVV.

The gene calls are TRBV4-2 and TRBJ2-5; weak D call: TRBD1 (6 bases). The CDR3 is 15 amino acids. Trimming removed 0 bases at V and 9 bases at J, with 17 bases between. Germline CDR1 is LGHNA and CDR2 is YNFKEQ. CDR3 region: CASSQDLTGLRSQYF. CDR3 DNA sequence: TGTGCCAGCAGCCAAGATTTAACAGGGTTGCGGTCCCAGTACTTC.

V is TRBV30 and J is TRBJ1-4; perhaps TRBD1 as D (5 bases). Trimming cost V 0 bases and J 4 bases, with 6 bases left between them. There are 13 residues in the CDR3. The germline V gene has CDR1 GTSNPN and CDR2 SVGIG (reference sequence). The CDR3: CAWSVQDNEKLFF. CDR3 DNA sequence: TGTGCCTGGAGTGTACAGGATAATGAAAAACTGTTTTTT. Variable domain in full (rest from reference TRBV30 and TRBJ1-4): SQTIHQWPATLVQPVGSPLSLECTVEGTSNPNLYWYRQAAGRGLQLLFYSVGIGQISSEVPQNLSASRPQDRQFILSSKKLLLSDSGFYLCAWSVQDNEKLFFGSGTQLSVL.